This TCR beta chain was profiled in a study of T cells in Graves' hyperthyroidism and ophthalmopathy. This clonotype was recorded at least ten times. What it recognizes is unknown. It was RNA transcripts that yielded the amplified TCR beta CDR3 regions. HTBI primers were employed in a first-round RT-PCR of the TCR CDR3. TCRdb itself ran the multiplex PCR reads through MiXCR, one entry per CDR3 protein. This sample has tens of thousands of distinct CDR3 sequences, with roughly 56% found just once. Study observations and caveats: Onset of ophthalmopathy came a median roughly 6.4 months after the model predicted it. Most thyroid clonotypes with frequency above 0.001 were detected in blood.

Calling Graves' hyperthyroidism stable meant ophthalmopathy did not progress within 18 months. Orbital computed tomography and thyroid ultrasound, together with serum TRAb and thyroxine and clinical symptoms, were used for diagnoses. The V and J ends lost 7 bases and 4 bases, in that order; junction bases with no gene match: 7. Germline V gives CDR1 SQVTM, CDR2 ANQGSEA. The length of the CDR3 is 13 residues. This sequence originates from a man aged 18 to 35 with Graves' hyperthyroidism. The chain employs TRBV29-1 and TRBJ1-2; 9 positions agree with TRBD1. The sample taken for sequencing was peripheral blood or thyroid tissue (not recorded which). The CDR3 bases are TGCAGCGCCCGTGGACAGGGGTCCTATGGCTACACCTTC. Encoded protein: CSARGQGSYGYTF. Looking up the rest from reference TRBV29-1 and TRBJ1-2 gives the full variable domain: SAVISQKPSRDICQRGTSLTIQCQVDSQVTMMFWYRQQPGQSLTLIATANQGSEATYESGFVIDKFPISRPNLTFSTLTVSNMSPEDSSIYLCSARGQGSYGYTFGSGTRLTVV.